One sample yielded the 32 T cell receptor beta chains listed below, sequenced in a study of PD-L1 blockade in urothelial cancer. Using immunoSEQ multiplex PCR, the repertoire was profiled, and TCRdb retains in-frame clones only, with some absent. The profile shows 35,000 to 55,000 clones, about 80% of them singletons. The material sequenced was PBMCs, taken around atezolizumab (anti-PD-L1) treatment. These receptor sequences come from a man in his 70s with urothelial cancer.

This chain links TRBV27 with TRBJ1-3; D is undetermined. Per germline, CDR1 MNHEY and CDR2 SMNVEV (reference sequence). This CDR3 is built from 15 residues. Trimming removed 3 bases at V and 4 bases at J, with 13 bases between. Here the CDR3 DNA reads TGTGCCAGCAGTTTTTCGAGGGAGACCGGAAACACCATATATTTT. It encodes CASSFSRETGNTIYF.

This clone has a handful of counts. This rearrangement joins TRBV9 to TRBJ2-1; 9 nucleotides match TRBD2. CDR1 is SGDLS and CDR2 is YYNGEE in the germline V gene. The CDR3 consists of 15 residues. V shed 6 bases, J shed 6 bases, and the junction held 10 bases outside the gene matches. In nucleotides, the CDR3 is TGTGCCAGCACCCTCACTAGCGGGTTATCCAATGAGCAGTTCTTC. The encoded protein is CASTLTSGLSNEQFF.

The chain combines TRBV9 with TRBJ2-2; TRBD2 matches 9 bases. The J segment lost 3 bases and the V segment lost 4 bases, leaving 4 bases of the junction unmatched. The CDR3 extends over 15 amino acids. CDR1 SGDLS and CDR2 YYNGEE come from the germline V gene. CDR3 sequence: CASSPTSGYTGELFF. The DNA for the CDR3 is TGTGCCAGCAGCCCGACTAGCGGCTACACCGGGGAGCTGTTTTTT.

CDR3 bases: TGTGCCAGCAGTGTTGCGAGACAGGGAGTCCTCCACGAGCAGTACTTC. It is translated as CASSVARQGVLHEQYF. This chain joins TRBV6-1 and TRBJ2-7; TRBD1 agrees at 7 bases. Germline lookup yields CDR1 MNHNS and CDR2 SASEGT. The CDR3 runs 16 residues. The V gene end was trimmed by 4 bases and the J gene end by 5 bases; junction bases not matched to a gene: 14.

The chain couples TRBV10-1 to TRBJ2-2; 13 nucleotides match TRBD2. CDR1 and CDR2 from the germline V gene are WNHNN and SYGVQD (reference sequence). V shed 4 bases and J 5 bases; nucleotides not matched to a gene: 4. The CDR3 extends over 16 amino acids. This CDR3 reads CASSGTSGRRTGELFF. The CDR3 DNA reads as TGCGCCAGCAGTGGGACTAGCGGGAGAAGGACCGGGGAGCTGTTTTTT.

J is TRBJ1-5 and V is TRBV5-1; the D gene is possibly TRBD1 (5 bases). Germline V gene data show CDR1 as SGHRS and CDR2 as YFSETQ. CDR3 length: 15 amino acids. Trimming removed 0 bases from V and 4 bases from J, with 11 bases in between. DNA for the CDR3: TGCGCCAGCAGCTTGGGGGGACTCTCGAATCAGCCCCAGCATTTT. Translated: CASSLGGLSNQPQHF.

The chain has TRBV5-3 and TRBJ2-7; no definite D call. TRBV5-3 is marked as an open reading frame, function uncertain. The CDR3 has 15 residues. The V gene lost 1 base and the J gene lost 3 bases, with 14 bases spanning the gap. CDR3: CARSLKQQLFYEQYF. CDR3 sequence (DNA): TGTGCCAGAAGCTTGAAACAACAGTTGTTCTACGAGCAGTACTTC.

V is TRBV4-2 and J is TRBJ2-1; the D gene is possibly TRBD1 (5 bases). This CDR3 has 18 residues. The germline V gene has CDR1 LGHNA and CDR2 YNFKEQ. The V end lost 0 bases, the J end lost 3 bases, and 18 bases lay between the germline ends. The CDR3 DNA is TGTGCCAGCAGCCAAGAGAACAGGCTCATACATAGCTACAATGAGCAGTTCTTC. Amino acids: CASSQENRLIHSYNEQFF.

The gene calls are TRBV4-3 and TRBJ1-5, with D perhaps matching TRBD1 (5 bases). This CDR3 is built from 15 residues. CDR1 is LGHNA, CDR2 YSLEER, per germline. Trimming took 1 base from V and 2 from J, leaving 9 bases between them. The CDR3, as DNA: TGCGCCAGCAGCCAAGGCAGGGTGGGCAATCAGCCCCAGCATTTT. Residues: CASSQGRVGNQPQHF.

This sequence joins TRBV10-3 and TRBJ2-1, with 10 positions matching TRBD2. The CDR3 spans 18 residues. Per the germline V gene, CDR1 is ENHRY and CDR2 is SYGVKD. V lost 4 bases to trimming and J lost 8 bases; unmatched junction nucleotides: 17. The CDR3 region has the DNA TGTGCCATCAGTGGAGGCCCCGTCCCTAGCGGGAGAGGAGATGAGCAGTTCTTC. Translation: CAISGGPVPSGRGDEQFF.

The chain uses TRBV6-6 and TRBJ2-7; 9 bases fit TRBD1. The CDR3 sequence is 15 residues long. Germline loops: CDR1 MNHNY, CDR2 SVGAGI (reference sequence). The ends lost 8 bases at V and 1 base at J; junction bases unmatched: 9. The CDR3: CASRTGGAGSYEQYF. The DNA for the CDR3 is TGTGCCAGCCGAACAGGGGGCGCTGGATCCTACGAGCAGTACTTC.

This rearrangement joins TRBV23-1 to TRBJ2-4; a weak D match, TRBD2 (5 bases). Being an ORF, TRBV23-1 has a function that is uncertain. This CDR3 is built from 13 residues. V lost 2 bases to trimming and J lost 4 bases, with 6 bases between them. CDR3 loop: CASSQTGKNIQYF. The CDR3 DNA sequence: TGCGCCAGCAGTCAAACGGGGAAAAACATTCAGTACTTC.

The J gene is TRBJ2-3, the V gene TRBV7-9; TRBD1 agrees at 7 bases. The CDR3 is made up of 16 amino acids. V trimming: 5 bases; J trimming: 2 bases; junction bases outside the gene matches: 10. Germline V gene sequence: CDR1 SEHNR, CDR2 FQNEAQ (reference sequence). The CDR3 is CASSPKTGSNTDTQYF. In nucleotides, the CDR3 is TGTGCCAGCAGCCCCAAGACAGGGAGTAACACAGATACGCAGTATTTT. Full variable domain (remainder filled in from reference TRBV7-9 and TRBJ2-3): DTGVSQNPRHKITKRGQNVTFRCDPISEHNRLYWYRQTLGQGPEFLTYFQNEAQLEKSRLLSDRFSAERPKGSFSTLEIQRTEQGDSAMYLCASSPKTGSNTDTQYFGPGTRLTVL.

The chain carries TRBV4-3 and TRBJ2-1; 10 nucleotides align to TRBD2. Germline V CDR1 and CDR2: LGHNA, YSLEER. The V and J ends lost 5 bases and 0 bases, in that order; junction bases with no gene match: 4. CDR3 length: 16 amino acids. CDR3 amino acids: CASSSRLAGSYNEQFF. The CDR3 region has the DNA TGCGCCAGCAGCTCTCGACTAGCGGGCTCCTACAATGAGCAGTTCTTC.

V gene TRBV4-3 combines with J gene TRBJ1-1; a weak D match, TRBD1 (5 bases). V was clipped by 0 bases and J by 4 bases, with 12 bases between them. This CDR3 region has 15 residues. Germline V gene lookup returns CDR1 LGHNA and CDR2 YSLEER. This CDR3 reads CASSQEGGQGTEAFF. For the CDR3, the DNA is TGCGCCAGCAGCCAAGAGGGAGGGCAGGGCACTGAAGCTTTCTTT.

The chain couples TRBV27 to TRBJ2-1; 11 bases map to TRBD2. This CDR3 comprises 17 residues. The trim removed 4 bases at V and 0 bases at J, leaving 5 bases unmatched. Germline lookup yields CDR1 MNHEY and CDR2 SMNVEV (reference sequence). As DNA, the CDR3 is TGTGCCAGCAGTTCCGCGGGACTAGCGGACTCCTACAATGAGCAGTTCTTC. Its translation is CASSSAGLADSYNEQFF.

V gene TRBV5-4 combines with J gene TRBJ1-1; perhaps TRBD1 as D (6 bases). Trimming shortened V by 4 bases and J by 1 base, and 11 bases separated the two germline ends. The CDR3 contains 14 residues. The germline CDR1 and CDR2 sequences are SGHNT and YYREEE (reference sequence). CDR3 nucleotides: TGTGCCAGCAGCCCAACAGGGAGGAACACTGAAGCTTTCTTT. Amino acid sequence: CASSPTGRNTEAFF.

The V call is TRBV6-6, the J call TRBJ2-4, with 7 positions matching TRBD1. Germline CDR1 reads MNHNY; CDR2 reads SVGAGI (reference sequence). CDR3 length: 15 amino acids. V lost 5 bases to trimming and J lost 0 bases; unmatched junction nucleotides: 4. DNA of the CDR3: TGTGCCAGCAGTCCCGACAGGGAAGCCAAAAACATTCAGTACTTC. It specifies CASSPDREAKNIQYF.

This clone is a singleton in its sample. V and J are TRBV7-2 and TRBJ2-1; 9 bases agree with TRBD2. With 5 bases clipped from V and 1 base from J, the junction kept 12 bases outside the gene matches. Germline V CDR1 and CDR2: SGHTA, FQGNSA. The CDR3 is 18 residues long. The CDR3 protein is CASSQAPPGLASYNEQFF. As DNA, the CDR3 is TGTGCCAGCAGCCAGGCCCCTCCGGGACTAGCATCCTACAATGAGCAGTTCTTC.

V and J are TRBV6-1 and TRBJ2-7, with 7 bases aligning to TRBD2. Per germline, CDR1 MNHNS and CDR2 SASEGT. This CDR3 comprises 13 residues. The CDR3 here is CVGWGGSSYEQYF. The CDR3 DNA is TGTGTGGGGTGGGGGGGGAGCTCCTACGAGCAGTACTTC.

The V gene is TRBV4-3, the J gene TRBJ2-7; the D is unclear. CDR1 and CDR2 from the germline V gene are LGHNA and YSLEER. This CDR3 is built from 14 residues. V lost 1 base to trimming and J lost 2 bases, with 9 bases between them. CDR3 amino acids: CASSQGPETYEQYF. The CDR3 nucleotides read TGCGCCAGCAGCCAAGGTCCGGAGACCTACGAGCAGTACTTC.

The chain has TRBV18 and TRBJ2-7, with 7 nucleotides matching TRBD2. The CDR3 extends over 16 amino acids. Germline CDR1 KGHSH, CDR2 LQKENI. Losses at the gene ends were 2 bases for V and 1 base for J; bases not matched to a gene: 8. CDR3 bases: TGTGCCAGCTCACCAGGTTTGCTAGCGGAGTCCTACGAGCAGTACTTC. Its protein product is CASSPGLLAESYEQYF.

J is TRBJ2-6 and V is TRBV10-3; no clear D gene. The CDR3 consists of 14 residues. V lost 4 bases and J lost 4, with 8 bases in between. Per the germline V gene, CDR1 is ENHRY and CDR2 is SYGVKD. The CDR3 DNA sequence: TGTGCCATCAGTGCTTATTTCGGGGCCAACGTCCTGACTTTC. Amino acids: CAISAYFGANVLTF.

The chain uses TRBV19 and TRBJ1-1, with 11 bases fitting TRBD1. J gave up 2 bases and V 6 bases, and 5 bases lay outside the gene matches. The CDR3 is 15 amino acids. Germline CDR1 and CDR2: LNHDA and SQIVND (reference sequence). This chain's CDR3 is CASSPDRGLNTEAFF. CDR3 nucleotides: TGTGCCAGTAGCCCGGACAGGGGGCTCAACACTGAAGCTTTCTTT.

V usage is TRBV19 and J usage is TRBJ2-1; TRBD1 agrees at 8 bases. The V gene's germline CDR1 is LNHDA and CDR2 SQIVND (reference sequence). The trim removed 5 bases at V and 6 bases at J, leaving 6 bases unmatched. This CDR3 region has 14 residues. CDR3 DNA: TGTGCCAGTAGTCTCCAGGGGGCATCCAATGAGCAGTTCTTC. It codes for CASSLQGASNEQFF.

The V gene is TRBV11-3, the J gene TRBJ2-1; tentative D call: TRBD2 (5 bases). Germline V gene data show CDR1 as SGHNT and CDR2 as YENEEA. V gave up 4 bases and J gave up 13 bases, with 14 bases separating them. The CDR3 has 12 amino acids. The CDR3 spells CASSYGIEGQFF. DNA of the CDR3: TGTGCCAGCAGCTACGGCATAGAGGGACAGTTCTTC. Using reference TRBV11-3 and TRBJ2-1 for the parts outside the CDR3, the full variable domain is EAGVVQSPRYKIIEKKQPVAFWCNPISGHNTLYWYLQNLGQGPELLIRYENEEAVDDSQLPKDRFSAERLKGVDSTLKIQPAELGDSAVYLCASSYGIEGQFFGPGTRLTVL.

This clone was observed a handful of times. The chain has TRBV11-3 and TRBJ2-1, with 7 bases that match TRBD2. J gave up 4 bases and V 0 bases, and 3 bases lay outside the gene matches. Germline loops: CDR1 SGHNT, CDR2 YENEEA. CDR3 length: 15 residues. The CDR3 protein is CASSLDSGLYNEQFF. CDR3 DNA: TGTGCCAGCAGCTTAGATAGCGGGCTTTACAATGAGCAGTTCTTC.

This rearrangement joins TRBV6-1 to TRBJ1-1; possible D gene TRBD1, 5 bases. Germline V gives CDR1 MNHNS, CDR2 SASEGT. Trimming pared 9 bases from V and 0 bases from J, leaving 11 bases between. The CDR3 sequence is 13 residues long. The CDR3 DNA sequence: TGTGCCAGTGCGACAGACATGAACACTGAAGCTTTCTTT. Translated, it gives CASATDMNTEAFF.

The V gene is TRBV6-4, the J gene TRBJ2-1, with 8 bases identical to TRBD1. Trimming cost V 0 bases and J 12 bases; bases outside gene matches: 4. CDR1 is MRHNA and CDR2 is SNTAGT in the germline V gene. The CDR3 has 13 amino acids. The DNA for the CDR3 is TGTGCCAGCAGTGACTCCAGACAGGGGACGCAGTTCTTC. Encoded protein: CASSDSRQGTQFF.

This clone was seen a few times. The gene calls are TRBV5-6 and TRBJ1-2; 11 bases line up with TRBD1. The CDR3 spans 16 residues. Germline assignment: CDR1 SGHDT and CDR2 YYEEEE. V gave up 4 bases and J gave up 3 bases; unmatched junction bases: 8. CDR3 amino acids: CASSHRDRGNHYGYTF. The CDR3 coding sequence is TGTGCCAGCAGCCACCGGGACAGGGGGAACCACTATGGCTACACCTTC.

J is TRBJ2-7 and V is TRBV27; no clear D gene. Trimming shortened V by 5 bases and J by 7 bases, and 21 bases separated the two germline ends. The CDR3 contains 15 residues. CDR1 is MNHEY, CDR2 SMNVEV, per germline (reference sequence). DNA for the CDR3: TGTGCCAGCAGTCCCCGGTCTCTCCTGAATTCGGAGCAGTACTTC. It is translated as CASSPRSLLNSEQYF.

The chain links TRBV10-3 to TRBJ1-1, with 11 nucleotides matching TRBD1. The CDR3 is 16 amino acids. V was pared by 6 bases and J by 1 base, with 7 bases of the junction left unmatched. CDR1 and CDR2 from the germline V gene are ENHRY and SYGVKD. In DNA form, the CDR3 reads TGTGCCATCAGCCCCGGGACAGGGGGTACGAACACTGAAGCTTTCTTT. It codes for CAISPGTGGTNTEAFF.